Shown below are 28 T cell receptor beta chains from a single sample sequenced in a study of T cells after yellow fever vaccination. TCRdb recomputed calls from the 5' RACE reads with MiXCR, one row per CDR3 protein. The table shows hundreds of thousands of distinct CDR3 sequences, with around 13% occurring only once. Sample: CD4+ T cells sorted from PBMCs, taken 15 days after the yellow fever booster vaccination. These receptors all stem from a man between 18 and 29 years old who received the YFV17D yellow fever vaccine.

There are a few counts of this clonotype. The V call is TRBV5-1, the J call TRBJ2-7; 11 bases are a match to TRBD1. V shed 4 bases and J 3 bases; nucleotides not matched to a gene: 3. The CDR3 has 14 residues. Germline CDR1 is SGHRS and CDR2 is YFSETQ. CDR3 DNA sequence: TGCGCCAGCAGCCGGGGACAGGGGGGCTACGAGCAGTACGTC. Translation gives CASSRGQGGYEQYV.

The chain has TRBV9 and TRBJ2-7; no firm D call. V lost 0 bases and J lost 0, with 13 bases in between. Germline loops: CDR1 SGDLS, CDR2 YYNGEE. The CDR3 runs to 16 residues. CDR3 coding DNA: TGTGCCAGCAGCGTAGACCCGGGCAGGAGCTCCTACGAGCAGTACTTC. Its translation: CASSVDPGRSSYEQYF.

There are a few counts of this clonotype. This sequence joins TRBV7-2 and TRBJ2-5; D is ambiguous. Germline CDR1 SGHTA, CDR2 FQGNSA. V was cut by 5 bases and J by 3 bases, with 13 bases left in between. There are 14 residues in the CDR3. CDR3: CASSVGGFEETQYF. DNA of the CDR3: TGTGCCAGCAGCGTAGGCGGATTCGAAGAGACCCAGTACTTC.

This rearrangement joins TRBV20-1 to TRBJ2-1, with 12 bases lining up with TRBD2. The CDR3 extends over 15 amino acids. Trimming at V came to 4 bases and at J to 7 bases, leaving 8 bases not matched to a gene. CDR1 DFQATT and CDR2 SNEGSKA come from the germline V gene (reference sequence). CDR3 bases: TGCAGTGCTATACTAGCGGGGGGCTTGGGGAATGAGCAGTTCTTC. Its protein is CSAILAGGLGNEQFF.

The chain carries TRBV3-1 and TRBJ2-2; TRBD2 matches at 10 bases. The V gene's germline CDR1 is LGHDT and CDR2 YNNKEL (reference sequence). The CDR3 length is 15 residues. V lost 2 bases and J lost 6; bases outside the gene matches: 3. As DNA, the CDR3 is TGTGCCAGCAGCCAACTAGCGGGGGATCCCGGGGAGCTGTTTTTT. Protein product: CASSQLAGDPGELFF.

This clonotype occurred once. The chain employs TRBV7-3 and TRBJ2-3, with D perhaps TRBD2 (6 bases). V dropped 8 bases and J dropped 6 bases, with 15 bases sitting between them. Germline values: CDR1 SGHTA, CDR2 FQGTGA. This CDR3 has 13 amino acids. CDR3: CASRDSLGDTQYF. The CDR3 DNA sequence: TGTGCCAGCCGGGACTCATTGGGGGATACGCAGTATTTT.

This clonotype was detected a few times. Its ends do not fully match the called genes, so a read error is possible. The V gene is TRBV7-7, the J gene TRBJ2-5, with D perhaps matching TRBD2 (5 bases). Germline assignment: CDR1 SSHAT and CDR2 FNYEAQ (reference sequence). The CDR3 is 15 amino acids. CDR3 DNA: TGTGCTAGCACCCGGGGTTTAAACCTCCAAGAGACCCAGTACTTC. Its protein product is CASTRGLNLQETQYF. The full variable domain, its missing parts supplied by reference TRBV7-7 and TRBJ2-5, is GAGVSQSPRYKVTKRGQDVTLRCDPISSHATLYWYQQALGQGPEFLTYFNYEAQPDKSGLPSDRFSAERPEGSISTLTIQRTEQRDSAMYRCASTRGLNLQETQYFGPGTRLLVL.

This clonotype was observed a handful of times. The CDR3 region is CASSFTREWTEAFF. CDR3 nucleotides: TGTGCCAGCAGCTTCACTAGGGAATGGACTGAAGCTTTCTTT. The J gene is TRBJ1-1, the V gene TRBV7-2, with no clear D. The CDR3 runs to 14 residues. Trimming left V 3 bases short and J 5 bases short, with 13 bases between. The germline CDR1 and CDR2 sequences are SGHTA and FQGNSA.

V gene TRBV6-6 combines with J gene TRBJ2-3; perhaps D is TRBD1 or TRBD2 (5 bases each). The CDR3 has 13 residues. Trimming left V 6 bases short and J 8 bases short, with 15 bases between. CDR1 is MNHNY and CDR2 is SVGAGI in the germline V gene (reference sequence). The CDR3 reads CASSRDLGGTQYF. The DNA for the CDR3 is TGTGCCAGCAGCCGGGACCTTGGGGGTACGCAGTATTTT.

The chain couples TRBV12-3 or TRBV12-4 to TRBJ1-5; 10 bases match TRBD1. The CDR3 is made up of 15 amino acids. After removal of 6 bases from V and 5 bases from J, the junction contained 7 bases not matched to a gene. The CDR3 loop reads CASSPTGQGYQPQHF. In DNA, the CDR3 is TGTGCCAGCAGCCCAACGGGACAGGGGTATCAGCCCCAGCATTTT.

This clonotype was detected a few times. This chain links TRBV5-5 with TRBJ2-3; TRBD2 aligns across 8 bases. The CDR3 has 15 residues. In germline, CDR1 is SGHKS, CDR2 YYEKEE (reference sequence). The J segment lost 5 bases and the V segment lost 1 base, leaving 6 bases of the junction unmatched. CDR3 sequence reads: CASSLTREGGDTQYF. The CDR3 DNA reads TGTGCCAGCAGCTTGACCCGGGAGGGGGGAGATACGCAGTATTTT.

This clonotype was recorded a few times. The rearrangement links TRBV7-9 to TRBJ2-5; D gene unclear. V lost 0 bases and J 3 bases, leaving 11 bases between the germline ends. The germline V gene has CDR1 SEHNR and CDR2 FQNEAQ (reference sequence). The CDR3 spans 15 residues. The CDR3 region is CASSLALTAKETQYF. Written as DNA, the CDR3 is TGTGCCAGCAGCTTAGCGCTAACAGCCAAAGAGACCCAGTACTTC.

This clonotype has at least ten counts. The V and J genes are TRBV5-1 and TRBJ2-5; 7 bases fit TRBD1. The CDR3 spans 15 residues. The ends lost 5 bases at V and 1 base at J; junction bases unmatched: 8. Germline V lookup: CDR1 SGHRS, CDR2 YFSETQ. CDR3 sequence reads: CASRRQGDPQETQYF. In DNA form, the CDR3 reads TGCGCCAGCAGGCGACAGGGTGATCCCCAAGAGACCCAGTACTTC.

The table lists this clonotype with a few counts. V is TRBV15 and J is TRBJ2-2; 8 bases line up with TRBD2. Germline CDR1 reads LNHNV; CDR2 reads YYDKDF (reference sequence). The CDR3 length is 14 residues. The ends lost 3 bases at V and 6 bases at J; junction bases unmatched: 3. The CDR3 coding sequence is TGTGCCACCAGCAGGCGGGGGGACGCCGGGGAGCTGTTTTTT. It specifies CATSRRGDAGELFF.

This clonotype has more than one count but fewer than ten. The CDR3 protein is CASSLEGARSTGELFF. CDR3 coding DNA: TGTGCCAGCAGCTTGGAGGGGGCTCGAAGCACCGGGGAGCTGTTTTTT. The chain couples TRBV5-4 to TRBJ2-2, with TRBD1 matching over 7 bases. Germline V lookup: CDR1 SGHNT, CDR2 YYREEE (reference sequence). The length of the CDR3 is 16 residues. The junction had 6 bases not matched to a gene; V was cut back by 0 bases and J by 4 bases.

J is TRBJ2-3 and V is TRBV4-2; D not resolved. V was pared by 2 bases and J by 4 bases, with 13 bases between. The germline CDR1 and CDR2 sequences are LGHNA and YNFKEQ. CDR3 size: 15 residues. CDR3 in amino acids: CASSQKSASPDTQYF. In DNA form, the CDR3 reads TGTGCCAGCAGCCAAAAAAGCGCCTCCCCAGATACGCAGTATTTT.

In its sample, this clonotype was seen a few times. This chain connects TRBV2 to TRBJ2-4; the D is unclear. This CDR3 region has 12 residues. CDR1 and CDR2 from the germline V gene are SNHLY and FYNNEI. V was cut by 3 bases and J by 8 bases, with 8 bases left in between. CDR3 amino acids: CASSDSEDIQYF. The DNA of the CDR3 is TGTGCCAGCAGTGATAGTGAGGACATTCAGTACTTC.

This clonotype was counted only a few times. This chain links TRBV28 with TRBJ2-1, with 9 positions matching TRBD1. The CDR3 has 15 amino acids. Germline V gives CDR1 MDHEN, CDR2 SYDVKM. Trimming removed 6 bases from V and 8 bases from J; junction bases left unmatched: 11. The CDR3 coding sequence is TGTGCCAGCAGCCCCGGACAGGGGATTCAGGATGAGCAGTTCTTC. This translates into CASSPGQGIQDEQFF.

This clonotype has more than one count but fewer than ten. V and J are TRBV27 and TRBJ2-6, with D perhaps TRBD1 or TRBD2 (6 bases each). The germline V and J ends were trimmed by 10 bases and 0 bases, with 16 bases remaining between them. CDR1 is MNHEY and CDR2 is SMNVEV in the germline V gene (reference sequence). The CDR3 contains 16 residues. The chain's CDR3 is CATQRGLNSGANVLTF. CDR3 sequence (DNA): TGTGCCACCCAACGGGGGCTGAACTCTGGGGCCAACGTCCTGACTTTC.

The gene calls are TRBV18 and TRBJ2-3; D possibly corresponds to TRBD1 (6 bases). The CDR3 contains 13 residues. V was shortened by 1 base and J by 5 bases, with 7 bases between the two germline ends. CDR1 and CDR2 (germline): KGHSH, LQKENI. CDR3 DNA sequence: TGTGCCAGCTCACCACAGGACAGAGATACGCAGTATTTT. Translated, it gives CASSPQDRDTQYF. Based on the CDR3 plus reference TRBV18 and TRBJ2-3, the full variable domain is NAGVMQNPRHLVRRRGQEARLRCSPMKGHSHVYWYRQLPEEGLKFMVYLQKENIIDESGMPKERFSAEFPKEGPSILRIQQVVRGDSAAYFCASSPQDRDTQYFGPGTRLTVL.

This clonotype was picked up many times. V gene TRBV20-1 combines with J gene TRBJ1-5, with 9 positions matching TRBD1. The CDR3 has 12 residues. V was clipped by 6 bases and J by 6 bases; unmatched bases: 3. Germline V gene lookup returns CDR1 DFQATT and CDR2 SNEGSKA (reference sequence). CDR3 coding DNA: TGCAGTGCAAAGACAGGGGGTCAGCCCCAGCATTTT. Protein sequence: CSAKTGGQPQHF.

The chain joins TRBV7-2 to TRBJ2-5; D is unresolved. V gave up 5 bases and J gave up 2 bases, with 9 bases separating them. In germline, CDR1 is SGHTA, CDR2 FQGNSA. This CDR3 contains 13 residues. This chain's CDR3 is CASSLTIQETQYF. The CDR3, as DNA: TGTGCCAGCAGCCTCACCATTCAAGAGACCCAGTACTTC.

The rearrangement joins TRBV7-2 to TRBJ2-1; TRBD2 matches 12 bases. The V segment lost 6 bases and the J segment 7 bases; nucleotides outside the gene matches: 4. Germline loops: CDR1 SGHTA, CDR2 FQGNSA. The CDR3 contains 14 residues. CDR3 sequence reads: CASRLAGGENEQFF. In nucleotides, the CDR3 is TGTGCCAGCAGACTAGCGGGGGGTGAAAATGAGCAGTTCTTC.

The genes are TRBV27 and TRBJ2-3; the D is unclear. The germline V gene encodes CDR1 MNHEY and CDR2 SMNVEV (reference sequence). V lost 2 bases, J lost 0 bases, and 12 bases lay in between. The CDR3 has 16 amino acids. This CDR3 is CASSLRSTTSTDTQYF. CDR3 DNA: TGTGCCAGCAGTTTACGTTCAACTACTAGCACAGATACGCAGTATTTT.

The chain joins TRBV5-1 to TRBJ2-3, with D perhaps matching TRBD1 or TRBD2 (5 bases each). V lost 0 bases and J 5 bases, leaving 10 bases between the germline ends. CDR3 length equals 14 residues. Per germline, CDR1 SGHRS and CDR2 YFSETQ. The CDR3 DNA reads as TGCGCCAGCAGCTTGGGGGACGGAAAAGATACGCAGTATTTT. It specifies CASSLGDGKDTQYF.

The chain uses TRBV7-7 and TRBJ2-5; D remains ambiguous. Germline values: CDR1 SSHAT, CDR2 FNYEAQ (reference sequence). The V end lost 5 bases, the J end lost 5 bases, and 18 bases lay between the germline ends. The CDR3 totals 15 residues. CDR3 region: CASSDKTGRTETQYF. The CDR3, as DNA: TGTGCCAGCAGCGATAAGACGGGCCGTACGGAGACCCAGTACTTC.

The J gene is TRBJ1-5, the V gene TRBV7-9; TRBD1 aligns across 10 bases. The germline V gene has CDR1 SEHNR and CDR2 FQNEAQ (reference sequence). CDR3 length equals 14 residues. V shed 5 bases, J shed 5 bases, and the junction held 3 bases outside the gene matches. The CDR3 region has the DNA TGTGCCAGCAGCGCGGGGACAGGGGATCAGCCCCAGCATTTT. Amino acid sequence: CASSAGTGDQPQHF.

The chain is built from TRBV28 and TRBJ1-4; no clear D gene. Trimming stripped 6 bases from V and 0 bases from J, with 5 bases between. This CDR3 is 13 amino acids long. Germline V gives CDR1 MDHEN, CDR2 SYDVKM. CDR3: CASSEPTNEKLFF. In DNA, the CDR3 is TGTGCCAGCAGCGAACCAACTAATGAAAAACTGTTTTTT.